This TCR beta chain appears in the sequencing data of a study of CD8 T cells in Susac syndrome. The CDR3 loop spans 15 amino acids. The germline V and J ends were trimmed by 4 bases and 4 bases, with 17 bases remaining between them. Random-hexamer reverse transcription was applied to roughly 0.5 to 1 ug RNA. Each CDR3 protein is one row after TCRdb ran MiXCR on the immunoSEQ multiplex PCR reads. This table holds about 200,000 distinct CDR3 sequences, about 95% found once. The sequence came from a human donor with multiple sclerosis. Specimen: CD4+ T cells from PBMCs. The rearrangement links TRBV12-3 or TRBV12-4 to TRBJ2-7; D might be TRBD2 (6 bases). CDR3 protein: CASSSGLYQPYEQYF. The CDR3 DNA reads as TGTGCCAGCAGTTCAGGACTATACCAACCATACGAGCAGTACTTC.